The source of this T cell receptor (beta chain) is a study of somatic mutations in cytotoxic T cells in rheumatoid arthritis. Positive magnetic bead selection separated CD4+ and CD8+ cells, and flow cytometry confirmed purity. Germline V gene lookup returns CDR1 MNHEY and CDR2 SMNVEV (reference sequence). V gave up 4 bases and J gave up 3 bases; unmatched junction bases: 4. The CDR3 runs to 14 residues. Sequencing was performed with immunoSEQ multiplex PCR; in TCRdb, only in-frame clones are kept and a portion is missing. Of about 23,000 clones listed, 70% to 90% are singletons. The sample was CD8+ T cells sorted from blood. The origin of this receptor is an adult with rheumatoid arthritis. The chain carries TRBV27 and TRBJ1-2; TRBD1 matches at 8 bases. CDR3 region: CASSSTGVHYGYTF. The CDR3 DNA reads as TGTGCCAGCAGTTCGACAGGGGTACACTATGGCTACACCTTC.